The subject of this entry is one T cell receptor beta chain. In the authors' methods: Reference gene primers were amplified, and this amplification served to estimate nucleated cell counts. The protocol was immunoSEQ multiplex PCR, while the TCRdb copy is restricted to in-frame clones and leaves out a portion. For V, J and clone size, that table is used; D and trimming come from the DNA. Here the sample spans about 6,200 clones, around 75% being singletons. The sample originates from a study of blood T cell repertoires in COVID-19. Study at large: COVID-19 samples, acute and convalescent, were from the United States, Italy and Spain. T cells, B-cell-depleted T cells, or PBMCs provided the cDNA or gDNA that served as material.

Trimming cost V 7 bases and J 0 bases, with 13 bases left between them. The length of the CDR3 is 14 residues. Germline V CDR1 and CDR2: SNHLY, FYNNEI. The TCR sequence derives from a man aged 60 to 69 with acute or convalescent COVID-19. V is TRBV2 and J is TRBJ2-7; weak D call: TRBD2 (6 bases). Sequenced input: peripheral blood. CDR3 nucleotides: TGTGCCAGCACGATGGAGGGGAGCTCCTACGAGCAGTACTTC. Its translation is CASTMEGSSYEQYF.